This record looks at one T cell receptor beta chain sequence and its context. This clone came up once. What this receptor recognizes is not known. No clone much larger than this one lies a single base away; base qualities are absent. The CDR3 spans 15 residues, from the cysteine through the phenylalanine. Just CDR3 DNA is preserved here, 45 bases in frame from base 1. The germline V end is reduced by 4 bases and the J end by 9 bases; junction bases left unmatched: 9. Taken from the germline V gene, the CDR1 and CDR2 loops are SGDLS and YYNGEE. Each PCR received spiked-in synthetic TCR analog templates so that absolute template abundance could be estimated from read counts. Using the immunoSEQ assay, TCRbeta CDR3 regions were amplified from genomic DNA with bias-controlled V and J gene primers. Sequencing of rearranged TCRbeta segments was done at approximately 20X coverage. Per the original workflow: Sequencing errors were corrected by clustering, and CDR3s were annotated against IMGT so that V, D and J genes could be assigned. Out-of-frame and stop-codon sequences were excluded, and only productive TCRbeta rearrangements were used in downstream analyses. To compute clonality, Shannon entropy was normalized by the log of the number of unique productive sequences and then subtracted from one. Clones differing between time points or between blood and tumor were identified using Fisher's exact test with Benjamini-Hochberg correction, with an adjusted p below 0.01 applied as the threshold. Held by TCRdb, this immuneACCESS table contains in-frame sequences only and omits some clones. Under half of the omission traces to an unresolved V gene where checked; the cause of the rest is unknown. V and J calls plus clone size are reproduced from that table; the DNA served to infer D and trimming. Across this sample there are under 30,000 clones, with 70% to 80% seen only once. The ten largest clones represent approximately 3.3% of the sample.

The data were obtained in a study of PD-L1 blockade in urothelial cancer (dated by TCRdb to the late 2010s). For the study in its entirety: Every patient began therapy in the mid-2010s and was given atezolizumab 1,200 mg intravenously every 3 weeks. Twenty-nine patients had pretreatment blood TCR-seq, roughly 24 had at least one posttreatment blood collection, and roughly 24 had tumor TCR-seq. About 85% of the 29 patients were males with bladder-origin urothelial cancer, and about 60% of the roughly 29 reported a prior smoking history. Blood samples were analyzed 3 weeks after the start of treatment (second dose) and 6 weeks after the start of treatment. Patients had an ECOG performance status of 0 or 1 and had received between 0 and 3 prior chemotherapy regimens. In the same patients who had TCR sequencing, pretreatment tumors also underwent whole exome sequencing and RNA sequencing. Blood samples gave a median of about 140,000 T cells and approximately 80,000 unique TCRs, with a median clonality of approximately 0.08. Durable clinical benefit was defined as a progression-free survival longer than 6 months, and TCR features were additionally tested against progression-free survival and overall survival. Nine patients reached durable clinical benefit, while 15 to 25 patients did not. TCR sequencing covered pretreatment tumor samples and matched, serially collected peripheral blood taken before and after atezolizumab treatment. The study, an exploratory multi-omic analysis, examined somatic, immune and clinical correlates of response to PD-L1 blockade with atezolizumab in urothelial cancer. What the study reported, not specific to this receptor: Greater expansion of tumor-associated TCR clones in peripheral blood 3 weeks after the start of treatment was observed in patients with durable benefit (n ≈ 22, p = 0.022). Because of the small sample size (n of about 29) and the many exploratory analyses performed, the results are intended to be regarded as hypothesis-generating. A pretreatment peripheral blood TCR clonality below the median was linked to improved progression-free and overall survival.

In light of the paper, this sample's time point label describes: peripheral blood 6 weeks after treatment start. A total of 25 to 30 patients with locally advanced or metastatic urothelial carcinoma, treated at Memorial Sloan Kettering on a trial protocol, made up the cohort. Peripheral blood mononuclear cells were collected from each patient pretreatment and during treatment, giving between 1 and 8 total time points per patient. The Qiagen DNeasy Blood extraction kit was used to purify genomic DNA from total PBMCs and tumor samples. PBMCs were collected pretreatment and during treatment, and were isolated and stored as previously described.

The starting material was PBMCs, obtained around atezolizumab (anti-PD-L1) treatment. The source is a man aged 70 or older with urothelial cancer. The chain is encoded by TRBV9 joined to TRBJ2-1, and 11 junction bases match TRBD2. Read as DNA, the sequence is TGTGCCAGCAGCAGTAGCGGGGGGGCCGGGGGTGAGCAGTTCTTC. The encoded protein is CASSSSGGAGGEQFF.